Listed below are T cell receptor beta chains from one sample, sequenced in a study of radiotherapy plus CTLA-4 blockade in lung cancer. The repertoire was sequenced with immunoSEQ multiplex PCR; TCRdb's copy has only in-frame clones and lacks some. The sample records some 30,000 clones, under 85% being singletons. Specimen: peripheral blood, collected from a patient treated with radiotherapy plus ipilimumab. The receptors shown here come from a human donor with non-small cell lung cancer that progressed on radiotherapy plus ipilimumab. The CDR3 runs from the conserved cysteine through the conserved F or W. A D gene is named only where the DNA matches it firmly. The size field is filled for only some rows; it gives once, few, many or a size class.

V: TRBV19
D: .
size: medium-sized
length: 14
J: TRBJ1-1
DNA: TGTGCCAGTAGCCTCTGGGGTGGTGAGACTGAAGCTTTCTTT
CDR3: CASSLWGGETEAFF

V: TRBV6-1
D: TRBD1
size: .
length: 14
J: TRBJ2-2
DNA: TGTGCCAGCAGTGAAGCCGGGACAGCCGGGGAGCTGTTTTTT
CDR3: CASSEAGTAGELFF

V: TRBV28
D: .
size: .
length: 13
J: TRBJ2-7
DNA: TGTGCCAGCCATCTCCAGGCGTACTACGAGCAGTACTTC
CDR3: CASHLQAYYEQYF

V: TRBV4-1
D: .
size: .
length: 13
J: TRBJ2-1
DNA: TGCGCCAGCAGCCAGTTACAGCATAATGAGCAGTTCTTC
CDR3: CASSQLQHNEQFF

V: TRBV5-1
D: .
size: .
length: 14
J: TRBJ1-2
DNA: TGCGCCAGCAGCTTTCCGGCAGGGCGGCGTGGCTACACCTTC
CDR3: CASSFPAGRRGYTF

V: TRBV5-4
D: TRBD1
size: .
length: 15
J: TRBJ1-1
DNA: TGTGCCAGCAGCGACGGGGACAGGGAAAACACTGAAGCTTTCTTT
CDR3: CASSDGDRENTEAFF

V: TRBV10-3
D: .
size: .
length: 13
J: TRBJ2-7
DNA: TGTGCCATCAGTGGGGTACAGGGTAACGAGCAGTACTTC
CDR3: CAISGVQGNEQYF

V: TRBV2
D: TRBD2
size: .
length: 16
J: TRBJ2-2
DNA: TGTGCCAGCAGTGGGGGACTAGCGGGGCACACCGGGGAGCTGTTTTTT
CDR3: CASSGGLAGHTGELFF

V: TRBV11-3
D: TRBD2
size: .
length: 16
J: TRBJ2-2
DNA: TGTGCCAGCAGCTTAGTGGCTAGCGGAAACACCGGGGAGCTGTTTTTT
CDR3: CASSLVASGNTGELFF

V: TRBV6-5
D: .
size: .
length: 15
J: TRBJ2-2
DNA: TGTGCCAGCAGTTACATGGATTCGAACACCGGGGAGCTGTTTTTT
CDR3: CASSYMDSNTGELFF

V: TRBV10-3
D: .
size: .
length: 15
J: TRBJ1-5
DNA: TGTGCCATCAGTGAGTCTCGGGCAGTGGATCGACCCCAGCATTTT
CDR3: CAISESRAVDRPQHF

V: TRBV6-5
D: .
size: .
length: 14
J: TRBJ1-1
DNA: TGTGCCAGCACCAAACAACGGAAGAACACTGAAGCTTTCTTT
CDR3: CASTKQRKNTEAFF

V: TRBV11-1
D: .
size: .
length: 15
J: TRBJ2-1
DNA: TGTGCCAGCAGCCGCGGGGTGGGGTCCTACAATGAGCAGTTCTTC
CDR3: CASSRGVGSYNEQFF

V: TRBV2
D: TRBD1
size: .
length: 13
J: TRBJ2-7
DNA: TGTGCCAGCAGGTTCGACAGGGGGCTCGAGCAGTACTTC
CDR3: CASRFDRGLEQYF

V: TRBV27
D: .
size: .
length: 13
J: TRBJ1-2
DNA: TGTGCCAGCAGTTTAGGCAGGAACTATGGCTACACCTTC
CDR3: CASSLGRNYGYTF

V: TRBV6-1
D: TRBD1
size: .
length: 14
J: TRBJ2-7
DNA: TGTGCCAGCAGTTTTTACCGGGACAGGGTCGAGCAGTACTTC
CDR3: CASSFYRDRVEQYF

V: TRBV6-1
D: .
size: .
length: 14
J: TRBJ2-5
DNA: TGTGCCAGCAGTGAAGGACACGAAGGAGAGACCCAGTACTTC
CDR3: CASSEGHEGETQYF

V: TRBV7-8
D: .
size: .
length: 13
J: TRBJ2-7
DNA: TGTGCCAGCAGCTCCCGGGACGGATACGAGCAGTACTTC
CDR3: CASSSRDGYEQYF

V: TRBV4-1
D: .
size: .
length: 14
J: TRBJ1-1
DNA: TGCGCCAGCAGCCAATACCAGGAGAACACTGAAGCTTTCTTT
CDR3: CASSQYQENTEAFF

V: TRBV7-9
D: TRBD2
size: once
length: 15
J: TRBJ2-3
DNA: TGTGCCAGCAGCCCTCCGGGACTAGGCACAGATACGCAGTATTTT
CDR3: CASSPPGLGTDTQYF

V: TRBV5-1
D: TRBD2
size: once
length: 15
J: TRBJ2-3
DNA: TGCGCCAGCAGCCTCGGGACTAGTGTGGGAGATACGCAGTATTTT
CDR3: CASSLGTSVGDTQYF

V: TRBV19
D: .
size: .
length: 17
J: TRBJ2-7
DNA: TGTGCCAGTAGTATAGATCTATCGGCGACGGTTTCCTACGAGCAGTACTTC
CDR3: CASSIDLSATVSYEQYF

V: TRBV6-6
D: TRBD1
size: few
length: 16
J: TRBJ1-5
DNA: TGTGCCAGCAAGGGGGCCGGGACAGGGGTGGGTCAGCCCCAGCATTTT
CDR3: CASKGAGTGVGQPQHF

V: TRBV29-1
D: TRBD2
size: .
length: 18
J: TRBJ2-3
DNA: TGCAGCGTTGACGTTCTCCGCGGGGGGGCCAGGAGCACAGATACGCAGTATTTT
CDR3: CSVDVLRGGARSTDTQYF

V: TRBV7-9
D: .
size: .
length: 12
J: TRBJ1-1
DNA: TGTGCCAGCAGCCCGGCAGCCCCCGAAGCTTTCTTT
CDR3: CASSPAAPEAFF

V: TRBV5-1
D: .
size: .
length: 16
J: TRBJ1-1
DNA: TGCGCCAGCAGCCCCAGCAGTGGCAGCTTGAACACTGAAGCTTTCTTT
CDR3: CASSPSSGSLNTEAFF

V: TRBV9
D: .
size: .
length: 15
J: TRBJ1-2
DNA: TGTGCCAGCAGCCTAGTAGGGGTGGTATGGATTGGCTACACCTTC
CDR3: CASSLVGVVWIGYTF

V: TRBV9
D: TRBD2
size: .
length: 15
J: TRBJ2-7
DNA: TGTGCCAGCAGCGTAGAAGGACTAGCGGAAAACGAGCAGTACTTC
CDR3: CASSVEGLAENEQYF

V: TRBV7-2
D: .
size: few
length: 13
J: TRBJ2-1
DNA: TGTGCCAGCAGCTTCGGTGGAAGCAATGAGCAGTTCTTC
CDR3: CASSFGGSNEQFF

V: TRBV28
D: .
size: once
length: 15
J: TRBJ2-7
DNA: TGTGCCAGCAACTTACGGGGGCAGGGATCCACTGAGCAGTACTTC
CDR3: CASNLRGQGSTEQYF

V: TRBV4-2
D: .
size: .
length: 16
J: TRBJ2-1
DNA: TGTGCCAGCAGCCCCCACCCAGGGGCGTCCTACAATGAGCAGTTCTTC
CDR3: CASSPHPGASYNEQFF

V: TRBV9
D: .
size: .
length: 15
J: TRBJ1-4
DNA: TGTGCCAGCAGCGTAGTAGGAAGGCCGGACGAAAAACTGTTTTTT
CDR3: CASSVVGRPDEKLFF

V: TRBV5-6
D: .
size: .
length: 14
J: TRBJ2-1
DNA: TGTGCCAGCAGCTTGGGGGGGGCCCCCAATGAGCAGTTCTTC
CDR3: CASSLGGAPNEQFF

V: TRBV28
D: .
size: .
length: 17
J: TRBJ2-3
DNA: TGTGCCAGCAGTTTATTCGGCGGAGGGTTAGGGGGGAATACGCAGTATTTT
CDR3: CASSLFGGGLGGNTQYF

V: TRBV7-8
D: .
size: .
length: 13
J: TRBJ1-4
DNA: TGTGCCAGCAGCTTAGGGCAGGGTGAAAAACTGTTTTTT
CDR3: CASSLGQGEKLFF

V: TRBV11-2
D: .
size: .
length: 13
J: TRBJ2-7
DNA: TGTGCCAGCAGCCTCCCCGGCGGGGACGAGCAGTACTTC
CDR3: CASSLPGGDEQYF

V: TRBV28
D: .
size: .
length: 13
J: TRBJ1-1
DNA: TGTGCCAGCAGTCTAGGGCCACGGAGAGAAGCTTTCTTT
CDR3: CASSLGPRREAFF

V: TRBV9
D: TRBD2
size: .
length: 16
J: TRBJ2-1
DNA: TGTGCCAGCAGCGTAGGGGTAGCGGGAGGTTTTCATGAGCAGTTCTTC
CDR3: CASSVGVAGGFHEQFF

V: TRBV5-1
D: .
size: .
length: 15
J: TRBJ2-1
DNA: TGCGCCAGCAGCTCCCCTGGATCAAAATCTAATGAGCAGTTCTTC
CDR3: CASSSPGSKSNEQFF

V: TRBV4-1
D: .
size: .
length: 14
J: TRBJ2-3
DNA: TGCGCCAGCAGCCAAGATGGGCGGGCGGGTACGCAGTATTTT
CDR3: CASSQDGRAGTQYF

V: TRBV2
D: TRBD1
size: .
length: 13
J: TRBJ2-7
DNA: TGTGCCAGCAGGGCGGACAGGGTTCGCGAGCAGTACTTC
CDR3: CASRADRVREQYF